One and the same sample provided the 30 T cell receptor beta chains below, sequenced in a study of T cell responses to AZD1222 COVID-19 vaccine. Data came from immunoSEQ multiplex PCR; TCRdb stores just in-frame clones and leaves some out. The top ten hold over 6% of the sample, which has some 190,000 clones, about 90% seen once. The material sequenced was peripheral blood, taken on day 0 of AZD1222 vaccination. These receptors were obtained from an adult in good health.

The chain combines TRBV28 with TRBJ2-1; 11 bases match TRBD2. CDR3 length: 15 residues. Trimming cost V 6 bases and J 2 bases; bases outside gene matches: 3. The V gene's germline CDR1 is MDHEN and CDR2 SYDVKM. CDR3 nucleotides: TGTGCCAGCAGATCACTAGCGGGGGCCTACAATGAGCAGTTCTTC. This gives the protein CASRSLAGAYNEQFF.

J is TRBJ2-3 and V is TRBV5-1; D is perhaps TRBD1 (6 bases). Germline V gene data show CDR1 as SGHRS and CDR2 as YFSETQ. Trimming left V 3 bases short and J 2 bases short, with 10 bases between. The CDR3 is 14 residues long. CDR3 sequence (DNA): TGCGCCAGCAGCTACAGGGAACCCACAGATACGCAGTATTTT. This translates into CASSYREPTDTQYF.

This chain connects TRBV11-2 to TRBJ2-4; D remains ambiguous. Germline CDR1 is SGHAT and CDR2 is FQNNGV. The CDR3 consists of 15 residues. Trimming took off 1 base at V and 0 bases at J, with 7 bases between the two ends. CDR3 DNA: TGTGCCAGCAGCTTAGCTGACCTAGCCAAAAACATTCAGTACTTC. Encoded protein: CASSLADLAKNIQYF.

The rearrangement uses TRBV5-4 and TRBJ2-3; D is uncertain. Trimming took off 0 bases at V and 6 bases at J, with 11 bases between the two ends. There are 14 residues in the CDR3. Germline-derived CDR1 and CDR2 are SGHNT and YYREEE (reference sequence). The CDR3 bases are TGTGCCAGCAGCTTGGCAGGCCCCGGGGATACGCAGTATTTT. The encoded protein is CASSLAGPGDTQYF. Looking up the rest from reference TRBV5-4 and TRBJ2-3 gives the full variable domain: ETGVTQSPTHLIKTRGQQVTLRCSSQSGHNTVSWYQQALGQGPQFIFQYYREEENGRGNFPPRFSGLQFPNYSSELNVNALELDDSALYLCASSLAGPGDTQYFGPGTRLTVL.

The rearrangement joins TRBV19 to TRBJ2-7; possibly TRBD1 for D (5 bases). CDR1 is LNHDA and CDR2 is SQIVND in the germline V gene (reference sequence). Trimming took 2 bases from V and 3 from J, leaving 8 bases between them. The CDR3 runs 13 residues. CDR3 coding DNA: TGTGCCAGTAGTATATTGCAGGGCTACGAGCAGTACTTC. This translates into CASSILQGYEQYF.

The chain uses TRBV7-6 and TRBJ1-1; D is ambiguous. The CDR3 is 15 amino acids. Between the trimmed V and J ends, which lost 0 bases and 7 bases, there was a span of 15 bases. From germline, CDR1 is SGHVS and CDR2 FNYEAQ. CDR3 DNA: TGTGCCAGCAGCTTAGCGTTCGAGGAGGCAGGTGAAGCTTTCTTT. Protein product: CASSLAFEEAGEAFF.

The rearrangement joins TRBV19 to TRBJ1-2; D is ambiguous. V shed 2 bases and J shed 4 bases, with 14 bases lying between them. The CDR3 contains 15 residues. The germline CDR1 and CDR2 sequences are LNHDA and SQIVND (reference sequence). The CDR3: CASSITLPTRYGYTF. The CDR3 coding sequence is TGTGCCAGTAGTATAACTCTCCCAACCCGCTATGGCTACACCTTC.

This sequence joins TRBV6-6 and TRBJ1-4; 8 bases agree with TRBD1. The V segment lost 0 bases and the J segment 4 bases; nucleotides outside the gene matches: 4. The CDR3 runs to 16 residues. The V gene's germline CDR1 is MNHNY and CDR2 SVGAGI (reference sequence). CDR3 sequence: CASSYSGQGFNEKLFF. DNA of the CDR3: TGTGCCAGCAGTTACTCAGGACAGGGCTTTAATGAAAAACTGTTTTTT.

The V and J genes are TRBV2 and TRBJ2-1; D remains unclear. V was clipped by 6 bases and J by 0 bases, with 9 bases between them. Germline CDR1 and CDR2: SNHLY and FYNNEI. The CDR3 length is 14 residues. The CDR3: CASRPGNSYNEQFF. The CDR3 DNA reads as TGTGCCAGCAGACCCGGAAACTCCTACAATGAGCAGTTCTTC.

The chain couples TRBV5-1 to TRBJ2-5, with a possible D match to TRBD2 (5 bases). This CDR3 comprises 13 residues. V was trimmed by 0 bases and J by 5 bases, leaving 8 bases between them. Germline-derived CDR1 and CDR2 are SGHRS and YFSETQ. The CDR3 region is CASSLGGAETQYF. In nucleotides, the CDR3 is TGCGCCAGCAGCTTGGGGGGAGCGGAGACCCAGTACTTC.

The chain recombines TRBV19 with TRBJ1-2, with D unclear. The V gene's germline CDR1 is LNHDA and CDR2 SQIVND (reference sequence). The V gene lost 0 bases and the J gene lost 4 bases, with 9 bases spanning the gap. This CDR3 has 14 amino acids. The CDR3 DNA is TGTGCCAGTAGTATAGATCAGAGATCCTATGGCTACACCTTC. Protein: CASSIDQRSYGYTF.

The V and J genes are TRBV5-1 and TRBJ2-7; 7 nucleotides line up with TRBD1. V lost 3 bases, J lost 0 bases, and 6 bases stayed unmatched. Germline-derived CDR1 and CDR2 are SGHRS and YFSETQ. The CDR3 sequence is 15 residues long. In DNA, the CDR3 is TGCGCCAGCAGCTCGACAGGGTCTAGCTCCTACGAGCAGTACTTC. Its protein is CASSSTGSSSYEQYF.

The chain recombines TRBV5-1 with TRBJ1-1; D is uncertain. The V end lost 0 bases, the J end lost 5 bases, and 8 bases lay between the germline ends. The CDR3 covers 13 residues. The germline V gene has CDR1 SGHRS and CDR2 YFSETQ. CDR3 sequence (DNA): TGCGCCAGCAGCTTGGCGACGGTAACTGAAGCTTTCTTT. This sequence encodes CASSLATVTEAFF. The full variable domain, with the rest looked up from reference TRBV5-1 and TRBJ1-1, is KAGVTQTPRYLIKTRGQQVTLSCSPISGHRSVSWYQQTPGQGLQFLFEYFSETQRNKGNFPGRFSGRQFSNSRSEMNVSTLELGDSALYLCASSLATVTEAFFGQGTRLTVV.

This clone has only one observation. This chain links TRBV7-8 with TRBJ1-1; possibly TRBD1 for D (5 bases). V lost 5 bases, J lost 1 base, and 11 bases lay in between. This CDR3 has 14 residues. Germline loops: CDR1 SGHVS, CDR2 FQNEAQ. The CDR3 loop reads CASSPGLGNTEAFF. CDR3 nucleotide sequence: TGTGCCAGCAGCCCAGGGTTGGGGAACACTGAAGCTTTCTTT. The full variable domain, its missing parts supplied by reference TRBV7-8 and TRBJ1-1, is GAGVSQSPRYKVAKRGQDVALRCDPISGHVSLFWYQQALGQGPEFLTYFQNEAQLDKSGLPSDRFFAERPEGSVSTLKIQRTQQEDSAVYLCASSPGLGNTEAFFGQGTRLTVV.

This clone was detected only a few times. The chain is built from TRBV7-2 and TRBJ1-2, with D unclear. There are 15 residues in the CDR3. The V and J ends lost 1 base and 0 bases respectively, with 9 bases between them. The germline gives CDR1 SGHTA, CDR2 FQGNSA. Written as DNA, the CDR3 is TGTGCCAGCAGCTTAGGTCCGATAGCTAACTATGGCTACACCTTC. Translation: CASSLGPIANYGYTF.

The V and J genes are TRBV27 and TRBJ2-1, with 15 bases aligning to TRBD2. The junction had 11 bases not matched to a gene; V was cut back by 11 bases and J by 0 bases. CDR1 and CDR2 from the germline V gene are MNHEY and SMNVEV (reference sequence). The CDR3 length is 18 residues. The DNA of the CDR3 is TGTGCCTCCCGGGGACTAGCGGGGGGCCTAAGCTCCTACAATGAGCAGTTCTTC. Translating it yields CASRGLAGGLSSYNEQFF.

Here the CDR3 DNA reads TGTGCCAGCAGTTTAATGGGCAGGGCTAATTCACCCCTCCACTTT. This sequence encodes CASSLMGRANSPLHF. The chain carries TRBV28 and TRBJ1-6, with a weak D call TRBD1 (5 bases). The CDR3 is made up of 15 amino acids. V gave up 2 bases and J gave up 6 bases, with 11 bases separating them. Germline assignment: CDR1 MDHEN and CDR2 SYDVKM.

The chain recombines TRBV6-5 with TRBJ1-4; no reliable D call. CDR3 length: 15 amino acids. Germline assignment: CDR1 MNHEY and CDR2 SVGAGI. With 5 bases removed from V and 6 bases from J, the gap between germline ends came to 16 bases. In DNA form, the CDR3 reads TGTGCCAGCAGTCGGACGTCTTATTCCCATGAAAAACTGTTTTTT. Protein: CASSRTSYSHEKLFF.

This chain links TRBV5-1 with TRBJ2-7; no clear D. Trimming removed 0 bases from V and 2 bases from J, with 12 bases in between. This CDR3 has 15 amino acids. Looked up from germline, CDR1 is SGHRS and CDR2 is YFSETQ. This CDR3 reads CASSLDNNRAYEQYF. CDR3 nucleotides: TGCGCCAGCAGCTTGGACAATAATAGGGCCTACGAGCAGTACTTC.

The genes are TRBV5-1 and TRBJ2-2; D not certain. Germline assignment: CDR1 SGHRS and CDR2 YFSETQ. The V end was cut by 0 bases, the J end by 1 base, with 4 bases between. The CDR3 extends over 14 amino acids. The CDR3 coding sequence is TGCGCCAGCAGCTTGGACAAGAACACCGGGGAGCTGTTTTTT. Amino acids: CASSLDKNTGELFF.

The chain recombines TRBV6-5 with TRBJ1-4; TRBD1 agrees at 7 bases. Germline V gene sequence: CDR1 MNHEY, CDR2 SVGAGI. Trimming took 5 bases from V and 8 from J; bases not matched to a gene: 11. The CDR3 runs 15 residues. The CDR3 coding sequence is TGTGCCAGCAGTACTCGGACAGGTCGGAGGGAAAAACTGTTTTTT. The encoded protein is CASSTRTGRREKLFF.

The V gene is TRBV20-1, the J gene TRBJ1-1; no reliable D call. The CDR3 consists of 14 residues. CDR1 and CDR2 (germline): DFQATT, SNEGSKA (reference sequence). Trimming took 3 bases from V and 0 from J, leaving 11 bases between them. CDR3 region: CSASETPMNTEAFF. CDR3 in DNA: TGCAGTGCTAGTGAGACACCGATGAACACTGAAGCTTTCTTT.

This sequence joins TRBV6-5 and TRBJ2-7; no definite D call. CDR1 MNHEY and CDR2 SVGAGI come from the germline V gene. The CDR3 is 15 amino acids. V gave up 0 bases and J gave up 0 bases, with 9 bases separating them. CDR3 in DNA: TGTGCCAGCAGTTACTCGGCCTACCCCTCCTACGAGCAGTACTTC. It codes for CASSYSAYPSYEQYF.

The chain uses TRBV6-5 and TRBJ2-7; tentative D call: TRBD2 (5 bases). The CDR3 covers 14 residues. V lost 4 bases and J 7 bases, leaving 17 bases between the germline ends. CDR1 is MNHEY, CDR2 SVGAGI, per germline. CDR3 in amino acids: CASSSPGSGMEQYF. The CDR3 DNA follows: TGTGCCAGCAGTTCCCCGGGTTCGGGGATGGAGCAGTACTTC.

The genes are TRBV18 and TRBJ1-5; possible D gene TRBD1, 6 bases. The CDR3 is 16 amino acids. V was trimmed by 5 bases and J by 4 bases, leaving 18 bases between them. Germline V lookup: CDR1 KGHSH, CDR2 LQKENI. CDR3 protein: CASSTWDKGVNQPQHF. The CDR3 DNA is TGTGCCAGCTCAACTTGGGACAAGGGGGTTAATCAGCCCCAGCATTTT.

Only a few counts were recorded for this clone. This chain connects TRBV30 to TRBJ2-2, with D possibly being TRBD1 (6 bases). Trimming shortened V by 3 bases and J by 3 bases, and 8 bases separated the two germline ends. The CDR3 is 13 amino acids. CDR1 is GTSNPN, CDR2 SVGIG, per germline (reference sequence). The CDR3, as DNA: TGTGCCTGGAGGGACAGATACACCGGGGAGCTGTTTTTT. Its protein is CAWRDRYTGELFF.

The chain joins TRBV11-1 to TRBJ1-1, with a tentative D call TRBD1 (6 bases). The CDR3 runs to 12 residues. V lost 6 bases to trimming and J lost 3 bases, with 8 bases between them. Germline CDR1 is SGHAT and CDR2 is FQDESV (reference sequence). In DNA form, the CDR3 reads TGTGCCAGCAGGGACAGCTACACTGAAGCTTTCTTT. Amino acids: CASRDSYTEAFF.

The chain combines TRBV28 with TRBJ1-1, with D tentatively TRBD1 (5 bases). Trimming pared 4 bases from V and 4 bases from J, leaving 22 bases between. The CDR3 is made up of 17 amino acids. The germline gives CDR1 MDHEN, CDR2 SYDVKM. CDR3 residues: CASSSLVGGRGSTEAFF. Written as DNA, the CDR3 is TGTGCCAGCAGTTCTCTAGTTGGGGGGAGGGGAAGCACTGAAGCTTTCTTT.

The rearrangement joins TRBV7-9 to TRBJ1-1, with D hard to call. The V and J ends lost 2 bases and 8 bases respectively, with 9 bases between them. Germline V gene data show CDR1 as SEHNR and CDR2 as FQNEAQ (reference sequence). The CDR3 loop spans 12 amino acids. CDR3 sequence (DNA): TGTGCCAGCAGCTTATCCCTCTCGGAAGCTTTCTTT. Encoded protein: CASSLSLSEAFF.

The chain links TRBV11-2 to TRBJ2-2, with a weak D call TRBD1 (7 bases). The CDR3 extends over 16 amino acids. The germline V and J ends were trimmed by 5 bases and 0 bases, with 13 bases remaining between them. Germline V lookup: CDR1 SGHAT, CDR2 FQNNGV. CDR3 nucleotides: TGTGCCAGCAGCCGGGCGGGACAGACGAACACCGGGGAGCTGTTTTTT. This translates into CASSRAGQTNTGELFF.